This T cell receptor beta chain was recovered during a study of blood T cell repertoires in COVID-19. Study context: The United States, Italy and Spain were the sources of the acute and convalescent COVID-19 samples.

The CDR3 totals 17 residues. Germline V gene lookup returns CDR1 SGHNT and CDR2 YYREEE (reference sequence). J gave up 1 base and V 4 bases, and 9 bases lay outside the gene matches. Authors' methods: Reference gene primer amplification gave estimated nucleated cell counts. Clones were sequenced by immunoSEQ multiplex PCR, and TCRdb holds only the in-frame ones, with some missing. The DNA was the basis for D and trimming; V, J and clone size are from that table. This sample carries under 200,000 clones, more than 70% of them seen once, and the ten largest clones take just under 2.5%. This clonotype was sampled from a man aged 40-49 years with active or convalescent COVID-19. The sequenced sample consisted of peripheral blood. The rearrangement joins TRBV5-4 to TRBJ1-1, with 11 bases identical to TRBD1. The CDR3 region has the DNA TGTGCCAGCAGCGCAAACCCGGGGACAGGGGGGAACACTGAAGCTTTCTTT. This gives the protein CASSANPGTGGNTEAFF.